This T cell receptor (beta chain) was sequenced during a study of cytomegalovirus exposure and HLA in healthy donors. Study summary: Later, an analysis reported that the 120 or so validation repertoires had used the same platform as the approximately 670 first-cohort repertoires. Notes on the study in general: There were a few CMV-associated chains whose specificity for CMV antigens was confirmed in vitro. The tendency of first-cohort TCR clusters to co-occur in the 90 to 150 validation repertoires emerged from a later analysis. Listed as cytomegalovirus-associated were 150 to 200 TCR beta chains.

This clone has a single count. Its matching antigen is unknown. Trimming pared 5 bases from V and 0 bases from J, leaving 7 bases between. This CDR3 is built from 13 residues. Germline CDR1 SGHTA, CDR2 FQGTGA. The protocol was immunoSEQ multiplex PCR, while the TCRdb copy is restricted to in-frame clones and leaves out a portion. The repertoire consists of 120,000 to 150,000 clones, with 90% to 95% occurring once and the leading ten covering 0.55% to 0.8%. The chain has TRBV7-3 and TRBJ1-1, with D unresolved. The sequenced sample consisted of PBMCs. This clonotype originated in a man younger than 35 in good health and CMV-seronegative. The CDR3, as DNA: TGTGCCAGCAGCCCGAGGATGAACACTGAAGCTTTCTTT. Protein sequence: CASSPRMNTEAFF. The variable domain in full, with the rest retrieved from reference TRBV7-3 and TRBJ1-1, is GAGVSQTPSNKVTEKGKYVELRCDPISGHTALYWYRQSLGQGPEFLIYFQGTGAADDSGLPNDRFFAVRPEGSVSTLKIQRTERGDSAVYLCASSPRMNTEAFFGQGTRLTVV.